This TCR beta chain originates from a study of response to subunit inactivated influenza vaccine. MiXCR, run by TCRdb on the RT-PCR reads, gives a single entry per CDR3 protein. The sample shows about 240,000 distinct CDR3 sequences, 12% of them seen only once. The germline V gene encodes CDR1 MNHEY and CDR2 SVGAGI. V lost 2 bases to trimming and J lost 0 bases, with 7 bases between them. This CDR3 region has 14 residues. Sequencing used non-naive T cells sorted from PBMCs, obtained 14 to 15 days before vaccination. This receptor was obtained from a man aged 50-60 years who received an inactivated influenza vaccine. This rearrangement joins TRBV6-5 to TRBJ2-5; D uncertain. CDR3 nucleotide sequence: TGTGCCAGCAGTTACCGAATTTACCAAGAGACCCAGTACTTC. Translating it yields CASSYRIYQETQYF.